The T cell receptor (beta chain) described here comes from a study of blood T cell repertoires in COVID-19 (dated by TCRdb to the early 2020s). As for the study more broadly: Collaborator samples came from the United States, Italy and Spain and covered acute and convalescent phases of COVID-19. The material from the prospective study consisted of cDNA or gDNA derived from T cells, B-cell-depleted T cells, or PBMCs. Subjects who had been exposed to COVID-19, were actively infected with it, or had recovered from it provided the deeply sampled blood TCRbeta repertoires that made up the dataset. The repertoires were released in a freely available public database meant as a resource for research on the immune response to SARS-CoV-2. Samples came from the ongoing ImmuneRACE study (first 160 participants) plus 1,254 subjects from 6 global collaborators. The sample metadata nearly always contained a de-identified subject ID, COVID-19 status, age in years and sex. HLA class I and class II types, where available, came from metadata supplied by the sample provider rather than from assay-based typing.

At one collaborating source in Seattle, patients were enrolled during active infection and were followed longitudinally through the course of disease. The collaborating institutions used their own protocols to collect whole blood in K2EDTA tubes. For TCRbeta analysis, collaborator samples were shipped as frozen whole blood, as isolated PBMCs, or as DNA extracted from either sample type. Broader findings and caveats from the paper: How much clinical and demographic metadata was included differed by source and by participant, and the metadata was provided uncurated.

Points on this clone: Its antigen is still unknown. Base quality data are lacking; no much larger clone is found one base away.

TCRbeta CDR3 regions were amplified from genomic DNA by means of the immunoSEQ Assay, a bias-controlled multiplex PCR. Turning to the authors' computational methods: Nucleated cell counts per sample were estimated from amplification of reference gene primers within the assay. To quantify the absolute abundance of each unique TCRbeta CDR3 rearrangement, sequence reads were collapsed and filtered. Productive Simpson clonality was computed per sample as the square root of Simpson's diversity index over productive rearrangements. TCRdb carries this immuneACCESS record with in-frame sequences only. Its versions omit some clonotypes, under half of them owing to an unresolved V gene in the studies checked, with the rest unexplained. The V and J calls and the clone size are those of that table, but D and trimming were determined from the DNA. Present in this sample are under 400,000 clones, around 87% of which were seen just once. The ten largest account for about 10% of the sample.

Taken from the germline V gene, the CDR1 and CDR2 loops are LGHNA and YSLEER. V loses 4 bases of germline sequence and J loses 2 bases, and the interval between the two ends is 7 bases. CDR3 length: 13 amino acids, cysteine to phenylalanine. Only the CDR3 part of the read is kept: 39 bases, read in frame from the first base. Sequenced input: peripheral blood. This chain is built from TRBV4-3 and TRBJ2-3; perhaps TRBD2 is the D gene, with 6 bases matching. The sequence came from a woman aged 25-40 years with COVID-19, enrolled during active disease. The CDR3 region: CASSRTITDTQYF. The DNA reads as follows: TGCGCCAGCAGCCGGACTATCACAGATACGCAGTATTTT.